This T cell receptor (beta chain) was documented in a study of post-analysis software for immune sequencing data. Study-wide results and limits: Samples prepared in the same batch strongly co-clustered by F measure. The five TRBV segments detected at higher frequency in patients than in controls included TRBV5-6, TRBV5-1 and TRBV20-1.

V lost 0 bases and J lost 9, with 21 bases in between. CDR1 MGHRA and CDR2 YSYEKL come from the germline V gene. The CDR3 extends over 17 amino acids. The sample holds a few counts of this clonotype. The antigen remains unidentified. TCR beta libraries were prepared from cDNA with unique molecular identifiers. TCRdb itself ran the PCR reads through MiXCR, one entry per CDR3 protein. The repertoire holds fewer than 850,000 distinct CDR3 sequences, with 30% as singletons. The clonotype originates from a girl aged 10 to 17 with multiple sclerosis. The sequenced sample consisted of blood. The gene calls are TRBV4-1 and TRBJ2-1, with D maybe TRBD2 (6 bases). The CDR3 spells CASSQDLGTPSKAEQFF. The CDR3 coding sequence is TGCGCCAGCAGCCAAGATCTCGGGACTCCCTCTAAGGCTGAGCAGTTCTTC.